This TCR beta chain was sequenced for a study of T cells in narcolepsy. Overall study context: Healthy controls were enrolled alongside patients with narcolepsy type 1 or type 2. The study's findings and limits: Autoreactive clonotypes reportedly recurred in blood of same and different patients, not controls. Autoreactive HCRT-specific and TRIB2-specific clonotypes were marked in same-patient CSF-versus-blood CD4+ comparisons.

This clone was seen only once. The antigen is unknown. Sequencing used immunoSEQ multiplex PCR; TCRdb keeps in-frame clones, though not all of them. Among 30,000 to 35,000 clones listed, less than 90% were seen once. Germline V gene sequence: CDR1 KGHSH, CDR2 LQKENI. This CDR3 is 17 amino acids long. Trimming cost V 1 base and J 5 bases, with 20 bases left between them. The origin of this receptor is a human donor in good health. The sequencing sample was made of memory (CD45RA-) CD4+ T cells from blood. J is TRBJ1-1 and V is TRBV18; tentative D call: TRBD1 (5 bases). The DNA for the CDR3 is TGTGCCAGCTCACCACAGCGTCAGGGTAAAGTCGGTACTGAAGCTTTCTTT. It specifies CASSPQRQGKVGTEAFF.